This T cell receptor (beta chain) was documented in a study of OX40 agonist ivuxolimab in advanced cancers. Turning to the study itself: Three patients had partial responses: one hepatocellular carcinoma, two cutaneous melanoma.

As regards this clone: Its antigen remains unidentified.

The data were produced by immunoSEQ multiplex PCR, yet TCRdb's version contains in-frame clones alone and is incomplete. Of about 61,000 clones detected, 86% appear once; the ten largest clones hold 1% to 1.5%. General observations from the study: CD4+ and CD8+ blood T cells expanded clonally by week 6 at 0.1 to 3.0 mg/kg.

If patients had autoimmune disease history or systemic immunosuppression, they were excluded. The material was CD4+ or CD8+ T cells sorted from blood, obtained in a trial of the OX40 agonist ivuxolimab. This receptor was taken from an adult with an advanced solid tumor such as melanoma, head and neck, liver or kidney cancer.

The CDR3 DNA sequence: TGTGCCAGCTCAGAAGACCCCAACACTGAAGCTTTCTTT. Translating gives CASSEDPNTEAFF. The chain links TRBV18 to TRBJ1-1, with unresolved D. Between the trimmed V and J ends, which lost 5 bases and 2 bases, there was a span of 9 bases. The CDR3 contains 13 residues. From germline, CDR1 is KGHSH and CDR2 LQKENI.